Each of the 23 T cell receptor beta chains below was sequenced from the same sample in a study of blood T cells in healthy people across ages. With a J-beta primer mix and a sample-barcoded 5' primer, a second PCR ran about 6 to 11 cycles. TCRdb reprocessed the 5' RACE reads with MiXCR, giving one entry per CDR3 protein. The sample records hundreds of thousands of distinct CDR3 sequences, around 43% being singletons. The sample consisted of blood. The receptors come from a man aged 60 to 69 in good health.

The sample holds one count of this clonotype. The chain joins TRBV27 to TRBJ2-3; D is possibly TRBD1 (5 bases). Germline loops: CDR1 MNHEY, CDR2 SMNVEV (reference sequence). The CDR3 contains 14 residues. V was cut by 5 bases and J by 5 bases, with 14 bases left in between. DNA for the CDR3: TGTGCCAGCAGTCTCCGAATAGACAGAGATACGCAGTATTTT. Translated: CASSLRIDRDTQYF.

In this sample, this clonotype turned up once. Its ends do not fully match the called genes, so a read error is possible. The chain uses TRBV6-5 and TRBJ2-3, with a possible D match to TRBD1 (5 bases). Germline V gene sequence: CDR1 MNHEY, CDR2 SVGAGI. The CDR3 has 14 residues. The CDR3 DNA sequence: TGTGCCAGCAGTTATTTAGACAGCACAGATACGCGGTATTTT. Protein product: CASSYLDSTDTRYF.

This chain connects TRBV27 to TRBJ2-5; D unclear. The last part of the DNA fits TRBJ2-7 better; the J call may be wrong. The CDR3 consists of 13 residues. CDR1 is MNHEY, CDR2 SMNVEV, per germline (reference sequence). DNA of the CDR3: TGTGCCAGCAGTTTATACCCTGAAGGCGAGCAGTACTTC. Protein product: CASSLYPEGEQYF.

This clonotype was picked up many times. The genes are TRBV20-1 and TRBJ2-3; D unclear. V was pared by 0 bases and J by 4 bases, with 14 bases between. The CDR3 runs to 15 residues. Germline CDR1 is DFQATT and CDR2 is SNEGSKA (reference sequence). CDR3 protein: CSAREVLRSADTQYF. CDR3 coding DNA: TGCAGTGCTAGAGAAGTATTACGGTCGGCAGATACGCAGTATTTT.

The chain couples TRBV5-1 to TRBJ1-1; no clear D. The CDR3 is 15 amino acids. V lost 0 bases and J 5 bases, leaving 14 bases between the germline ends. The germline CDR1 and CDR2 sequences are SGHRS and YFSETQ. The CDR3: CASSLEVVVTTEAFF. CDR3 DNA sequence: TGCGCCAGCAGCTTGGAAGTGGTTGTAACTACTGAAGCTTTCTTT.

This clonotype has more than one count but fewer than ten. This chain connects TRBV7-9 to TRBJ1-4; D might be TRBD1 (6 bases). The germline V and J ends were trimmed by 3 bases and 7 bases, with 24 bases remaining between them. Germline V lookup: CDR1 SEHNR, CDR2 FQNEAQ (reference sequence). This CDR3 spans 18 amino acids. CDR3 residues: CASSLKTDSPLYSEKLFF. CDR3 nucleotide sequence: TGTGCCAGCAGCTTGAAAACGGACAGTCCCTTATATAGTGAAAAACTGTTTTTT.

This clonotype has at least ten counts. The CDR3 reads CSARDLTRGLFF. The CDR3 coding sequence is TGCAGTGCTAGAGATCTAACAAGGGGACTGTTTTTT. V usage is TRBV20-1 and J usage is TRBJ1-4; maybe TRBD1 (5 bases). Germline values: CDR1 DFQATT, CDR2 SNEGSKA (reference sequence). V lost 0 bases and J 13 bases, leaving 12 bases between the germline ends. CDR3 length: 12 amino acids.

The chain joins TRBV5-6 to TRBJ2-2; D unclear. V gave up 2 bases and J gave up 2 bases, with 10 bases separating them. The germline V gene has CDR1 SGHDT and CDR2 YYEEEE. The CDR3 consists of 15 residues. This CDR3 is CASSLDQSNTGELFF. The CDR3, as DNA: TGTGCCAGCAGCTTAGACCAGTCCAACACCGGGGAGCTGTTTTTT.

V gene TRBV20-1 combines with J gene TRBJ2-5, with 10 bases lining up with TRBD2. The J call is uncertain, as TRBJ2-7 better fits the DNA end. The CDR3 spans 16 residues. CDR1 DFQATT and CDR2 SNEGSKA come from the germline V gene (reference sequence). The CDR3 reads CSARDKGASGSYEQYF. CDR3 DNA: TGCAGTGCTAGAGATAAGGGGGCTAGCGGGAGCTACGAGCAGTACTTC.

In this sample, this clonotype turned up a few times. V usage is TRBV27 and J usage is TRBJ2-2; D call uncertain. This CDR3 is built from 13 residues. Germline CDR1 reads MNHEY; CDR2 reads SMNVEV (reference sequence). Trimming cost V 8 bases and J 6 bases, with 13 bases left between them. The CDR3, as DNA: TGTGCCAGCGCCGCGACCGGTCCCGGGGAGCTGTTTTTT. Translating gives CASAATGPGELFF.

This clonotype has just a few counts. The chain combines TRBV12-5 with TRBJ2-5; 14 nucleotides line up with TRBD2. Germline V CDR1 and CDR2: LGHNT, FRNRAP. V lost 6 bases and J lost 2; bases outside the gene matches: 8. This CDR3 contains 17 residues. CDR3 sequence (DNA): TGTGCTAGTGGCGGTTTTGGACTAGCGGGGGGACAAGAGACCCAGTACTTC. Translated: CASGGFGLAGGQETQYF.

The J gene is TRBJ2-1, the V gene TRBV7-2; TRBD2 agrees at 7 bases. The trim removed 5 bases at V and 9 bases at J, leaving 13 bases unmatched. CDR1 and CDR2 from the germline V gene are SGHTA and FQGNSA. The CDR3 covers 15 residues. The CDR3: CASSEPGGSLTEQFF. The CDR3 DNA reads TGTGCCAGCAGCGAACCGGGGGGATCCTTAACTGAGCAGTTCTTC. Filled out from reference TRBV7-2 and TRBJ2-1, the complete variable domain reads GAGVSQSPSNKVTEKGKDVELRCDPISGHTALYWYRQSLGQGLEFLIYFQGNSAPDKSGLPSDRFSAERTGGSVSTLTIQRTQQEDSAVYLCASSEPGGSLTEQFFGPGTRLTVL.

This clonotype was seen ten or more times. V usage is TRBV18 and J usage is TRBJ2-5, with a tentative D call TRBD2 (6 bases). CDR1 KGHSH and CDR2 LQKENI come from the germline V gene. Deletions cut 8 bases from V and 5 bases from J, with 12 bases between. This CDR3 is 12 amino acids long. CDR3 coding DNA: TGTGCCAGCAGTCCCCGGGGGGAGACCCAGTACTTC. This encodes CASSPRGETQYF.

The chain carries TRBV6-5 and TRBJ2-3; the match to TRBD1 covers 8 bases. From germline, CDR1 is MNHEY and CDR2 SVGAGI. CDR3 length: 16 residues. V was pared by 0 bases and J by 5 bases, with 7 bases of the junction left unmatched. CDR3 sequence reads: CASSYSKTGVEDTQYF. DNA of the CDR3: TGTGCCAGCAGTTACTCGAAGACAGGGGTGGAAGATACGCAGTATTTT.

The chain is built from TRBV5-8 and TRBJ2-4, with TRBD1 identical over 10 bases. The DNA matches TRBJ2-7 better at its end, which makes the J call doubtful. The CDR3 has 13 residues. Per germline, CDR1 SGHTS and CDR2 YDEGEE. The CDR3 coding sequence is TGTGCCAACCGGGGGACAGGGGCTCACGAGCAGTACTTC. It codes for CANRGTGAHEQYF.

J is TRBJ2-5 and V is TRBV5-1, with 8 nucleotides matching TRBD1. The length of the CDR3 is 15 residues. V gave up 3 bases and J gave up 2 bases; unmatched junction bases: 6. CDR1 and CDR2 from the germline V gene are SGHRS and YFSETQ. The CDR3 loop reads CASSWGQVPQETQYF. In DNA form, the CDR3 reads TGCGCCAGCAGCTGGGGACAGGTACCTCAAGAGACCCAGTACTTC. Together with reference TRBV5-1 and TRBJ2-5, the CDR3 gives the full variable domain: KAGVTQTPRYLIKTRGQQVTLSCSPISGHRSVSWYQQTPGQGLQFLFEYFSETQRNKGNFPGRFSGRQFSNSRSEMNVSTLELGDSALYLCASSWGQVPQETQYFGPGTRLLVL.

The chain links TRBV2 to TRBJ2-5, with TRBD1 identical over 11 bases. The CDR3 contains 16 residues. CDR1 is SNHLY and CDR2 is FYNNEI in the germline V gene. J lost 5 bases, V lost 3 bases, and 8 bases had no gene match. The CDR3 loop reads CASSESRTGGCETQYF. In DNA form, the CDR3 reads TGTGCCAGCAGTGAGTCTCGGACAGGGGGCTGTGAGACCCAGTACTTC.

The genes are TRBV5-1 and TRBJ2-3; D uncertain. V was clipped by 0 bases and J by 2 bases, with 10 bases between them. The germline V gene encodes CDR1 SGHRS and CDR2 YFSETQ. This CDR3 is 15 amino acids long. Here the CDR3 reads CASSLVLALTDTQYF. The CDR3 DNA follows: TGCGCCAGCAGCTTGGTATTGGCTCTCACAGATACGCAGTATTTT.

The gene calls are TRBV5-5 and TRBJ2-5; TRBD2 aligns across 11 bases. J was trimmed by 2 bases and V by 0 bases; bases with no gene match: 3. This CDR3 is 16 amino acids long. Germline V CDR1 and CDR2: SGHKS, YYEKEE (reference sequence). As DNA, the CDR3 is TGTGCCAGCAGCTTGGAAGCTAGCGGGGGGCAAGAGACCCAGTACTTC. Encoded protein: CASSLEASGGQETQYF.

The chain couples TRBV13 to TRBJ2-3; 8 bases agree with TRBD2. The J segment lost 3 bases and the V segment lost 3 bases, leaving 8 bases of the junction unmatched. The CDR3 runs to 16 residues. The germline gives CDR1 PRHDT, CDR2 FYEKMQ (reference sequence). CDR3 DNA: TGTGCCAGCAGCTTTGCCGCGGGGGGACCAACAGATACGCAGTATTTT. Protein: CASSFAAGGPTDTQYF.

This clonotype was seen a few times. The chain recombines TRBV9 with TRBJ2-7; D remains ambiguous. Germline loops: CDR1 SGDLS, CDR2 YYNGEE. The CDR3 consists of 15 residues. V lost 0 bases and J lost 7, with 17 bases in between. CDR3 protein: CASSVGEGFGGEQYF. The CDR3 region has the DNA TGTGCCAGCAGCGTAGGGGAAGGGTTTGGTGGAGAGCAGTACTTC.

The CDR3: CASSSGLAGGLYEQYF. As DNA, the CDR3 is TGTGCCAGCAGCTCTGGACTAGCGGGGGGCCTTTACGAGCAGTACTTC. The chain employs TRBV13 and TRBJ2-7, with 14 bases lining up with TRBD2. There are 16 residues in the CDR3. Germline V gene sequence: CDR1 PRHDT, CDR2 FYEKMQ (reference sequence). The ends lost 4 bases at V and 4 bases at J; junction bases unmatched: 6.

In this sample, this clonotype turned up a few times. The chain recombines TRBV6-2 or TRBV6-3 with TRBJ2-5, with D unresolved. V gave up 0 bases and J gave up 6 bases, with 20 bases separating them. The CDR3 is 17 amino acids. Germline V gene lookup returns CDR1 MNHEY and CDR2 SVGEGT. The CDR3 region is CASSYSATLPQYKTQYF. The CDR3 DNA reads TGTGCCAGCAGTTACTCGGCTACTCTGCCCCAGTACAAGACCCAGTACTTC.